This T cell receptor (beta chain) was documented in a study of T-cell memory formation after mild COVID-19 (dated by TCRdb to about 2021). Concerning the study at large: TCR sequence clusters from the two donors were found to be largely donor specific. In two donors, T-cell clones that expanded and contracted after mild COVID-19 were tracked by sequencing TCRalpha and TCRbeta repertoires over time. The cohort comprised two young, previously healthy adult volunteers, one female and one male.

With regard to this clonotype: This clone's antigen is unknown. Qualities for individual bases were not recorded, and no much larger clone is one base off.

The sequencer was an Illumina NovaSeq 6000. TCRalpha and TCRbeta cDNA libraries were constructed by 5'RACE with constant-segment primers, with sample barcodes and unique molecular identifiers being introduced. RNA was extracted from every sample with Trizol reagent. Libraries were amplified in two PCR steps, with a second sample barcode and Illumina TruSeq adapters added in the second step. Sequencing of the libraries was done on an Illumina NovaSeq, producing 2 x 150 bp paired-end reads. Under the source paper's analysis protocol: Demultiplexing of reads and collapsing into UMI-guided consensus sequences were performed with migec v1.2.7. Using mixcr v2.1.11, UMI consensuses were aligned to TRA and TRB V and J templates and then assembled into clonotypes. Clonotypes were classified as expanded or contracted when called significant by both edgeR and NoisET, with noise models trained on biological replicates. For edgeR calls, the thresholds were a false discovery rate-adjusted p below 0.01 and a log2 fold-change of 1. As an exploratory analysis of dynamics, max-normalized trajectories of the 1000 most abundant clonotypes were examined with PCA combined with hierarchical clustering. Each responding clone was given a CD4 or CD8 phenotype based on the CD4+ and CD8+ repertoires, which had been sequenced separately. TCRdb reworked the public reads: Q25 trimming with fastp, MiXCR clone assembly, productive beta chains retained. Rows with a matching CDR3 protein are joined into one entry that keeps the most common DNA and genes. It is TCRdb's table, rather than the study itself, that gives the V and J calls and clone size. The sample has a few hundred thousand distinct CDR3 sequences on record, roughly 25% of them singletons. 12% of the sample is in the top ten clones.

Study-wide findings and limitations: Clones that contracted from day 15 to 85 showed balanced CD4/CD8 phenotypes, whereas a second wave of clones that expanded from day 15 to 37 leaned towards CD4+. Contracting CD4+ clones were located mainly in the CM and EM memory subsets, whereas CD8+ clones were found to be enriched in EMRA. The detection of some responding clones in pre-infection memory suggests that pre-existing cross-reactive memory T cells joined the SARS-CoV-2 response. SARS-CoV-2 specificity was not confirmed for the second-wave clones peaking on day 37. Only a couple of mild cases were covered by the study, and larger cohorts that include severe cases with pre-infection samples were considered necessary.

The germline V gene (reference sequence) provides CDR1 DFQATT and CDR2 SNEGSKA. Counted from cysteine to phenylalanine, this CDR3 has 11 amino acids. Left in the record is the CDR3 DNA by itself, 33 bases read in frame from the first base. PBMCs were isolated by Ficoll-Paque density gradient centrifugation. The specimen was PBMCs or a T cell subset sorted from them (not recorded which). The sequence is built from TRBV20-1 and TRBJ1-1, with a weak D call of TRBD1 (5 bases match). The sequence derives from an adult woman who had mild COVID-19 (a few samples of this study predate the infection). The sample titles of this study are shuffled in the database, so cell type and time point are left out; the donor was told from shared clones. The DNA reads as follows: TGCAGGGTGACAGAGAACACTGAAGCTTTCTTT. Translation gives CRVTENTEAFF.